These 8 T cell receptor beta chains originate from one sample sequenced in a study of blood T cell repertoires in COVID-19. Assay used: immunoSEQ multiplex PCR; TCRdb lists only in-frame clones, some missing. The table records approximately 180,000 clones, about 78% of them present only once. Sequenced: PBMCs or T cells enriched from blood (not recorded which). These receptors all come from a woman aged 50 to 60 who had recovered from COVID-19.

This clone appeared once. The V and J genes are TRBV3-1 (or the pseudogene TRBV3-2) and TRBJ2-1; the match to TRBD2 covers 7 bases. CDR1 LGHDT and CDR2 YNNKEL come from the germline V gene (reference sequence). The CDR3 is 19 amino acids. After removal of 1 base from V and 2 bases from J, the junction contained 14 bases not matched to a gene. Here the CDR3 DNA reads TGTGCCAGCAGCCAAGGCCATGCCTACACTCGGGGGGCCTACAATGAGCAGTTCTTC. Translation gives CASSQGHAYTRGAYNEQFF.

The chain employs TRBV19 and TRBJ2-7; D may be TRBD2 (6 bases). Germline-derived CDR1 and CDR2 are LNHDA and SQIVND (reference sequence). CDR3 size: 15 residues. Trimming removed 0 bases from V and 5 bases from J, with 14 bases in between. This CDR3 is CASSIEGPGSHEQYF. CDR3 DNA: TGTGCCAGTAGTATAGAGGGGCCCGGGAGCCACGAGCAGTACTTC. Complete variable domain (other parts from reference TRBV19 and TRBJ2-7): DGGITQSPKYLFRKEGQNVTLSCEQNLNHDAMYWYRQDPGQGLRLIYYSQIVNDFQKGDIAEGYSVSREKKESFPLTVTSAQKNPTAFYLCASSIEGPGSHEQYFGPGTRLTVT.

V and J are TRBV28 and TRBJ2-7, with a possible D match to TRBD2 (5 bases). From germline, CDR1 is MDHEN and CDR2 SYDVKM. Trimming removed 6 bases from V and 0 bases from J, with 18 bases in between. The CDR3 runs 16 residues. CDR3 coding DNA: TGTGCCAGCAGCCCCCCCGGCCCGGGAAACTCCTACGAGCAGTACTTC. Translated: CASSPPGPGNSYEQYF.

This CDR3 is CASSFGGSRSYEQYF. The DNA for the CDR3 is TGTGCCAGCAGTTTCGGCGGGAGCCGCTCCTACGAGCAGTACTTC. This chain uses TRBV27 with TRBJ2-7, with 7 bases identical to TRBD2. V trimming: 3 bases; J trimming: 0 bases; junction bases outside the gene matches: 5. CDR3 length: 15 residues. The germline V gene encodes CDR1 MNHEY and CDR2 SMNVEV (reference sequence).

The chain links TRBV27 to TRBJ2-7; 7 bases agree with TRBD1. CDR3 size: 12 residues. Germline CDR1 MNHEY, CDR2 SMNVEV (reference sequence). V lost 5 bases, J lost 9 bases, and 7 bases stayed unmatched. The CDR3 bases are TGTGCCAGCAGTCCTTCGGCAGGGGGGCAGTACTTC. Translating it yields CASSPSAGGQYF.

This clone has just a few counts. The chain couples TRBV15 to TRBJ2-1, with D unclear. Germline CDR1 and CDR2: LNHNV and YYDKDF (reference sequence). V lost 0 bases to trimming and J lost 8 bases, with 5 bases between them. This CDR3 contains 12 residues. CDR3 amino acids: CATSRDRYEQFF. DNA for the CDR3: TGTGCCACCAGCAGAGATCGGTATGAGCAGTTCTTC.

This rearrangement joins TRBV6-5 to TRBJ1-4; 7 bases align to TRBD1. Trimming at V came to 5 bases and at J to 4 bases, leaving 7 bases not matched to a gene. Germline V gene data show CDR1 as MNHEY and CDR2 as SVGAGI. The CDR3 runs 15 residues. CDR3 loop: CASSPGGQHNEKLFF. The CDR3 nucleotides read TGTGCCAGCAGTCCCGGGGGACAGCATAATGAAAAACTGTTTTTT.

This clone was counted only a few times. The rearrangement uses TRBV4-2 and TRBJ1-4; tentatively, D is TRBD1 (6 bases). There are 16 residues in the CDR3. Germline assignment: CDR1 LGHNA and CDR2 YNFKEQ. V was trimmed by 0 bases and J by 4 bases, leaving 12 bases between them. The CDR3 reads CASSQDPGRGNEKLFF. DNA for the CDR3: TGTGCCAGCAGCCAAGATCCCGGCAGGGGTAATGAAAAACTGTTTTTT.